The next 10 T cell receptor beta chains were all read from a single sample in a study of Graves' ophthalmopathy and Graves' hyperthyroidism. The authors amplified TCR beta CDR3 regions from RNA transcripts. In the first round, RT-PCR was carried out with HTBI primers, and a multiplex PCR formed the second round. TCRdb ran MiXCR on the multiplex PCR reads and lists one entry per CDR3 protein. The table includes around 1,200,000 distinct CDR3 sequences, roughly 35% detected once. Sequencing was carried out using peripheral blood or thyroid tissue (not recorded which). All receptors come from an adult man with Graves' hyperthyroidism.

The table lists this clonotype with many counts. The V gene is TRBV7-9, the J gene TRBJ1-6; D is uncertain. This CDR3 has 14 amino acids. Germline assignment: CDR1 SEHNR and CDR2 FQNEAQ (reference sequence). Trimming shortened V by 5 bases and J by 9 bases, and 14 bases separated the two germline ends. CDR3 loop: CASSPDGEISPLHF. CDR3 nucleotide sequence: TGTGCCAGCAGCCCCGACGGGGAGATTTCACCCCTCCACTTT.

With regard to this clonotype: This may be a read error: a much more frequent sequence differs by one nucleotide. This chain connects TRBV19 to TRBJ2-7, with TRBD2 matching over 15 bases. V lost 4 bases and J lost 3; bases outside the gene matches: 4. The CDR3 totals 16 residues. The germline V gene encodes CDR1 LNHDA and CDR2 SQIVND (reference sequence). The CDR3 loop reads CASSTPGLAGGYEQYF. The CDR3 bases are TGTGCCAGTAGTACGCCGGGACTAGCGGGAGGCTACGAGCAGTACTTC.

The chain uses TRBV19 and TRBJ2-7; D might be TRBD2 (5 bases). V lost 5 bases, J lost 5 bases, and 19 bases lay in between. Germline assignment: CDR1 LNHDA and CDR2 SQIVND (reference sequence). The CDR3 is 15 amino acids. CDR3 nucleotide sequence: TGTGCCAGTAGTGTCGGACTGAGGAGTGGTCACGAGCAGTACTTC. Amino acids: CASSVGLRSGHEQYF.

This clonotype was detected only a few times. The CDR3 DNA sequence: TGTGCCAGCAGTCCCACGGACAGGGGGCTTGAAGAGACCCAGTACTTC. As protein: CASSPTDRGLEETQYF. This chain links TRBV12-3 or TRBV12-4 with TRBJ2-5, with 11 nucleotides matching TRBD1. V lost 5 bases, J lost 3 bases, and 8 bases stayed unmatched. The CDR3 is 16 amino acids.

At least ten counts were recorded for this clonotype. The genes are TRBV7-2 and TRBJ1-1, with D unresolved. CDR3 length: 13 residues. CDR1 is SGHTA, CDR2 FQGNSA, per germline. The germline V and J ends were trimmed by 5 bases and 8 bases, with 15 bases remaining between them. The CDR3 spells CASSPPTGREAFF. CDR3 DNA sequence: TGTGCCAGCAGCCCACCGACCGGGAGAGAAGCTTTCTTT. Looking up the rest from reference TRBV7-2 and TRBJ1-1 gives the full variable domain: GAGVSQSPSNKVTEKGKDVELRCDPISGHTALYWYRQSLGQGLEFLIYFQGNSAPDKSGLPSDRFSAERTGGSVSTLTIQRTQQEDSAVYLCASSPPTGREAFFGQGTRLTVV.

This sequence joins TRBV11-2 and TRBJ2-3; possibly TRBD2 for D (5 bases). The CDR3 length is 14 residues. Germline assignment: CDR1 SGHAT and CDR2 FQNNGV. Trimming pared 5 bases from V and 3 bases from J, leaving 12 bases between. CDR3 sequence (DNA): TGTGCCAGCAGCCCGCGGGCCGCGACAGATACGCAGTATTTT. It is translated as CASSPRAATDTQYF. The full variable domain, with the rest looked up from reference TRBV11-2 and TRBJ2-3, is EAGVAQSPRYKIIEKRQSVAFWCNPISGHATLYWYQQILGQGPKLLIQFQNNGVVDDSQLPKDRFSAERLKGVDSTLKIQPAKLEDSAVYLCASSPRAATDTQYFGPGTRLTVL.

The chain recombines TRBV29-1 with TRBJ1-2; D not resolved. Germline loops: CDR1 SQVTM, CDR2 ANQGSEA. The CDR3 contains 15 residues. The V gene lost 1 base and the J gene lost 0 bases, with 12 bases spanning the gap. CDR3 in amino acids: CSVEVEREANYGYTF. CDR3 bases: TGCAGCGTTGAAGTTGAGAGGGAAGCTAACTATGGCTACACCTTC.

This clonotype was counted at least ten times. At one end the junction does not follow the germline gene, possibly because of a read error. V and J are TRBV12-3 or TRBV12-4 and TRBJ2-7, with 9 bases matching TRBD1. The CDR3 loop spans 14 amino acids. CDR3 sequence reads: CASSPTGGSYEQYF. The CDR3 DNA follows: TGCGCCAGCAGCCCGACAGGGGGTTCCTACGAGCAGTACTTC.

The chain recombines TRBV6-6 with TRBJ2-3, with D possibly matching TRBD2 (6 bases). Germline CDR1 is MNHNY and CDR2 is SVGAGI (reference sequence). This CDR3 contains 13 residues. V was clipped by 6 bases and J by 2 bases, with 9 bases between them. The CDR3 DNA sequence: TGTGCCAGCAGCAGGGACTTCACAGATACGCAGTATTTT. It translates to CASSRDFTDTQYF.

V and J are TRBV12-3 or TRBV12-4 and TRBJ1-4; D remains ambiguous. Trimming removed 1 base from V and 8 bases from J, with 8 bases in between. The CDR3 is 13 amino acids. In DNA, the CDR3 is TGTGCCAGCAGTTTAGGGGCCGCAGAAAAACTGTTTTTT. Its protein is CASSLGAAEKLFF.